This T cell receptor beta chain was documented in a study of blood T cells in healthy people across ages (dated by TCRdb to the mid-2010s). As for the study more broadly: In model experiments, roughly one uniquely barcoded TCR beta cDNA molecule per two T cells was captured by template switching. To track age-related changes in TCR beta repertoire diversity, the study relied on deep sequencing normalized with unique cDNA molecular identifiers. The donors were divided into four age groups: young (average approximately 17 years), middle-aged (roughly 42), aged (about 60) and long-lived (roughly 88). To avoid experimental bias, donors of different ages were randomly spread across the sequencing lanes. For two donors (one aged 18 to 29 and one aged 80 or older), the study analyzed two additional independent replicas of 1 million unique cDNA reads from the same blood draw.

The roughly 37 donors, aged about 6 to 95 years, were systemically healthy Caucasian individuals from Russia. Ten milliliters of peripheral blood were drawn from each donor into EDTA-treated Vacutainer tubes. Ficoll-Paque density-gradient centrifugation was used to isolate PBMCs, with at least 6.5 million per sample. Trizol reagent was used to extract total RNA from the PBMCs, yielding at least 5 micrograms per sample. For every donor, an aliquot of PBMCs went through flow cytometry to measure the percentages of naive CD45RAhigh/CD27high T cells. Library preparation employed 5' RACE. Sequencer: Illumina HiSeq 2500. A second PCR of about 7 to 12 cycles was performed with a sample-barcoded 5' primer and a J-beta primer mix. A template-switch 5' adaptor carrying 12 random nucleotides introduced a unique molecular identifier onto each TCR beta cDNA molecule. Each sample yielded at least 2.5 million CDR3-containing paired-end reads. First-strand cDNA was synthesized from all RNA with the Mint cDNA synthesis kit, primed by a TRBC-specific oligonucleotide. After uracil-DNA glycosylase treatment, a first 18-cycle PCR used universal primers M1SS and BC2_uni_R on all cDNA. In the paper's pipeline: For normalization, 1 million high-quality reads were randomly selected from each sample, with every read carrying a distinct molecular identifier. Instead of being binned into consensus sequences, reads with shared molecular identifiers were discarded. MiTCR, with a Q25 quality threshold and the strictest error-elimination algorithm, was used for CDR3 identification, clonotype clustering and error correction. A nonparametric unseen species model with Euler transformation was used to estimate a lower bound on total TCR beta diversity. TCRdb ran its own pipeline on the public reads, namely fastp trimming at Q25 and MiXCR clone calling, and kept in-frame beta chains. Duplicate CDR3 protein sequences are folded into a single record with the most common DNA and genes. The V and J calls here are based on TCRdb, not the publication. The sample contains approximately 810,000 distinct CDR3 sequences, about 28% of them found a single time. 17% of the sample comes from the top ten.

Results and caveats for the whole study, not just this receptor: Estimates of total diversity from one million sequenced T cells were regarded as lower bounds and underestimates. A strong correlation was found between observed TCR beta diversity and the percentage of naive T cells measured by flow cytometry. The long-lived group showed more naive CD4+ T cells, fewer expanded clones and increased TCR diversity than the aged group, suggesting age selection. Since profiling was done on bulk unsorted PBMCs, naive and antigen-experienced compartments could not be conclusively compared. Observed TCR beta diversity per million T cells fell roughly linearly with age, and a significant reduction was already apparent by age about 36. Because donor CMV infection status was unknown, age-related changes in expanded clonotypes were potentially confounded.

Notes on this clonotype: Its antigen is not yet known. No much larger clone is present one base from it, and per-base qualities are unavailable.

The CDR3 spans 14 residues, from the cysteine through the phenylalanine. The CDR3 DNA has 42 bases and is translated from base 1. V is pared back by 0 bases and J by 7 bases, with 12 bases lying between the germline termini. CDR1 is given as SGHKS and CDR2 as YYEKEE, both from the germline V gene (reference sequence). Sample: blood. This clonotype was obtained from a woman over 75 in good health. The chain is encoded by TRBV5-5 joined to TRBJ2-3; the D element could tentatively be TRBD1 or TRBD2, as 5 bases agree for each. The DNA sequence is as follows: TGTGCCAGCAGCTTGGGGGACCCGAGTTATACGCAGTATTTT. This codes for CASSLGDPSYTQYF.